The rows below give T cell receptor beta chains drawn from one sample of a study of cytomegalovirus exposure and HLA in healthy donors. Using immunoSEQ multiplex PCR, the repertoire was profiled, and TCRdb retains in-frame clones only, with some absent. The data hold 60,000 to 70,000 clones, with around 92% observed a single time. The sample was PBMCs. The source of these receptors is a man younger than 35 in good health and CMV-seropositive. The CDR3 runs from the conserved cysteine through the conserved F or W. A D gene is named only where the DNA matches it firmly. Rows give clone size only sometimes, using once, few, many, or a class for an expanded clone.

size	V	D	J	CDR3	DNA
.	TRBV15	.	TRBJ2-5	CATSRDRGSQETQYF	TGTGCCACCAGCAGAGATCGAGGGAGCCAAGAGACCCAGTACTTC
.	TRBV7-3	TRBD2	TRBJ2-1	CASSSGAGGRDEQFF	TGTGCCAGCAGCTCCGGAGCGGGAGGCAGGGATGAGCAGTTCTTC
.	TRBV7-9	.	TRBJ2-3	CASSPTGGSTDTQYF	TGTGCCAGCAGCCCAACCGGGGGTAGCACAGATACGCAGTATTTT
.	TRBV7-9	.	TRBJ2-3	CASSFHDTASTDTQYF	TGTGCCAGCAGCTTCCACGACACAGCTAGCACAGATACGCAGTATTTT
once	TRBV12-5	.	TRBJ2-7	CASGLQGKYEQYF	TGTGCTAGTGGTCTCCAGGGGAAATACGAGCAGTACTTC
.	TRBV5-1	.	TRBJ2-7	CASSLEQADSYEQYF	TGCGCCAGCAGCTTGGAGCAGGCCGATTCCTACGAGCAGTACTTC
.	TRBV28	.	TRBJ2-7	CASSRGYEQYF	TGTGCCAGCTCCAGGGGTTACGAGCAGTACTTC
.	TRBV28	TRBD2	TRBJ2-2	CASSPTGEGTGELFF	TGTGCCAGCAGTCCTACTGGGGAGGGCACCGGGGAGCTGTTTTTT
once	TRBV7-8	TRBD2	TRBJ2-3	CASSSTSGGDTQYF	TGTGCCAGCAGCTCGACTAGCGGCGGGGATACGCAGTATTTT
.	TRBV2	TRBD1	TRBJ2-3	CASRTGQGGRTDTQYF	TGTGCCAGCAGGACGGGACAGGGGGGCCGCACAGATACGCAGTATTTT
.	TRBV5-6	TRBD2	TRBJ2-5	CASRSPGLAVETQYF	TGTGCCAGCAGATCTCCGGGACTAGCGGTGGAGACCCAGTACTTC
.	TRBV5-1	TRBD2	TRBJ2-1	CASSLDGLAAYNEQFF	TGCGCCAGCAGCTTGGATGGACTAGCGGCTTACAATGAGCAGTTCTTC
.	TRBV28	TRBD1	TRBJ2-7	CASTTPGTGGREQYF	TGTGCCAGCACCACCCCCGGGACAGGGGGCAGGGAGCAGTACTTC
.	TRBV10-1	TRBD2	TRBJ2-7	CASSESISGRTRGEQYF	TGCGCCAGCAGTGAGTCTATTAGCGGGAGGACCCGGGGCGAGCAGTACTTC
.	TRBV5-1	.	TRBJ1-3	CASSLELGNTIYF	TGCGCCAGCAGCTTGGAACTCGGAAACACCATATATTTT
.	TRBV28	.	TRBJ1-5	CASWVSGGNQPQHF	TGTGCCAGCTGGGTTTCGGGGGGCAATCAGCCCCAGCATTTT
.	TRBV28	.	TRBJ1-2	CASSWGGGYTF	TGTGCCAGCAGTTGGGGGGGCGGCTACACCTTC
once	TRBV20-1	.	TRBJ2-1	CSARENTEQFF	TGCAGTGCTAGAGAAAACACTGAGCAGTTCTTC
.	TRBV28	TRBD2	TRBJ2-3	CASSLSGTSGTDTQYF	TGTGCCAGCAGTTTATCCGGGACTAGCGGCACAGATACGCAGTATTTT
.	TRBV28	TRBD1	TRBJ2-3	CASSPDRGLSDTQYF	TGTGCCAGCAGCCCGGACAGGGGGTTATCAGATACGCAGTATTTT
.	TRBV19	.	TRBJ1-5	CASSIGVRTVGYNQPQHF	TGTGCCAGTAGTATAGGGGTCAGGACAGTAGGATACAATCAGCCCCAGCATTTT
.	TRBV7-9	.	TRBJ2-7	CASSLFEYSYEQYF	TGTGCCAGCAGCTTATTTGAGTATTCCTACGAGCAGTACTTC
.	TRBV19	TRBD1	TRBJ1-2	CASSITGGTGFNGYTF	TGTGCCAGTAGTATCACCGGTGGGACAGGGTTTAATGGCTACACCTTC
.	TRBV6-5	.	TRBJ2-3	CASSYREVATDTQYF	TGTGCCAGCAGCTACAGAGAGGTGGCCACAGATACGCAGTATTTT
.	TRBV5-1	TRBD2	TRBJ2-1	CASSLGLAGIMGTGNEQFF	TGCGCCAGCAGCTTGGGGCTAGCGGGAATTATGGGGACCGGGAATGAGCAGTTCTTC
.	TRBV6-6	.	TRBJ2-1	CASSYSMGGFGNEQFF	TGTGCCAGCAGTTACTCGATGGGCGGGTTTGGCAATGAGCAGTTCTTC
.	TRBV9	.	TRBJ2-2	CASSGRATGELFF	TGTGCCAGCAGCGGGAGAGCCACCGGGGAGCTGTTTTTT
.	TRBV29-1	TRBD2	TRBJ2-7	CSVEPSGTYEQYF	TGCAGCGTTGAGCCGAGCGGGACCTACGAGCAGTACTTC
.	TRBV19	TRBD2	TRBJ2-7	CASSLSLAGAYEQYF	TGTGCCAGTAGTCTCTCGCTAGCGGGAGCCTACGAGCAGTACTTC
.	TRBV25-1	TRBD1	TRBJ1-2	CASSEERQGSGYTF	TGTGCCAGCAGTGAGGAAAGACAGGGTAGTGGCTACACCTTC
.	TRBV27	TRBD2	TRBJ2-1	CASSPLAGGRNEQFF	TGTGCCAGCAGTCCGCTAGCGGGAGGAAGGAATGAGCAGTTCTTC
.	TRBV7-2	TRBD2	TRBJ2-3	CASRTPDEPGLAATDTQYF	TGTGCCAGCAGAACCCCCGATGAGCCGGGACTAGCGGCCACAGATACGCAGTATTTT
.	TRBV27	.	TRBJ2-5	CASSLLGGVSETQYF	TGTGCCAGCAGTTTATTGGGGGGAGTTTCAGAGACCCAGTACTTC
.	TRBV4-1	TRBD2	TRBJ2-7	CASSQSLAGLSYEQYF	TGCGCCAGCAGCCAGTCACTAGCGGGCCTCTCCTACGAGCAGTACTTC
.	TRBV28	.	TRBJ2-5	CASSRIQVGSETQYF	TGTGCCAGCAGTCGAATTCAAGTGGGCTCAGAGACCCAGTACTTC
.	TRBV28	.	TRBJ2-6	CASSLPGGGGAGANVLTF	TGTGCCAGCAGCCTACCCGGCGGAGGGGGCGCTGGGGCCAACGTCCTGACTTTC
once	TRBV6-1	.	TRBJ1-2	CASSSRALVYGYTF	TGTGCCAGCAGTTCCAGGGCCCTCGTCTATGGCTACACCTTC
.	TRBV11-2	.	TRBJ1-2	CASSLDLPGSYGYTF	TGTGCCAGCAGCTTAGATCTGCCAGGCTCCTATGGCTACACCTTC
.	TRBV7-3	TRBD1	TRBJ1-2	CASSLESGGGYTF	TGTGCCAGCAGCTTAGAGTCAGGGGGAGGCTACACCTTC
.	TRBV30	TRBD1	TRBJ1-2	CAWSPLGQGGTF	TGTGCCTGGAGCCCCCTCGGACAGGGGGGGACCTTC
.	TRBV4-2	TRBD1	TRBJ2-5	CASSQDRGRETQYF	TGTGCCAGCAGCCAAGACAGGGGGCGAGAGACCCAGTACTTC
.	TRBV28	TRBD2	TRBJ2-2	CASSSPGLAGVDTGELFF	TGTGCCAGCAGCTCGCCGGGACTAGCGGGAGTCGACACCGGGGAGCTGTTTTTT
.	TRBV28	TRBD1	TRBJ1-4	CASSSGQGREKLFF	TGTGCCAGCAGTTCCGGACAGGGTAGGGAAAAACTGTTTTTT
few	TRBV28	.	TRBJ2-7	CASSFWSEQYF	TGTGCCAGCAGTTTTTGGAGCGAGCAGTACTTC
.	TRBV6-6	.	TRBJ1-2	CASSYGEQLSHGYTF	TGTGCCAGCAGTTACGGCGAACAGTTGTCTCATGGCTACACCTTC
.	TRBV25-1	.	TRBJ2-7	CASSVPGTGYEQYF	TGTGCCAGCAGTGTCCCCGGGACTGGGTACGAGCAGTACTTC
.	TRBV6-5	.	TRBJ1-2	CASGRDSLPTF	TGTGCCAGCGGCCGGGACTCCCTACCCACCTTC
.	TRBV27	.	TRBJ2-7	CASSFQGSHEQYF	TGTGCCAGCAGCTTCCAGGGTAGCCACGAGCAGTACTTC
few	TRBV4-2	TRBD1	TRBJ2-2	CASSSGQGGRGELFF	TGTGCCAGCAGCTCCGGACAGGGGGGGCGGGGGGAGCTGTTTTTT
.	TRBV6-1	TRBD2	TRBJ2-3	CASSEVGGRAPSQYF	TGTGCCAGCAGTGAAGTTGGCGGGAGGGCCCCCTCGCAGTATTTT
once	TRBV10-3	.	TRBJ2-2	CAISEFNRNTGELFF	TGTGCCATCAGTGAGTTCAACAGGAACACCGGGGAGCTGTTTTTT
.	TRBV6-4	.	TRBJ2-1	CASSVSDRNEQFF	TGTGCCAGCAGTGTAAGCGACCGCAATGAGCAGTTCTTC
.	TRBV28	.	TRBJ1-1	CASSLDQAGEAFF	TGTGCCAGCAGTCTCGATCAGGCAGGTGAAGCTTTCTTT
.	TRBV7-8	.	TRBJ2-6	CASSYREFGANVLTF	TGTGCCAGCAGCTACAGGGAATTTGGGGCCAACGTCCTGACTTTC
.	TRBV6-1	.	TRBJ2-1	CASNSGTYYNEQFF	TGTGCCAGCAATAGTGGGACATATTACAATGAGCAGTTCTTC
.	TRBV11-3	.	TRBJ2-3	CASSPASGYTQYF	TGTGCCAGCAGCCCGGCGTCGGGGTATACGCAGTATTTT
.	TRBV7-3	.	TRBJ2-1	CASSLAGKWQNEQFF	TGTGCCAGCAGCTTAGCCGGGAAATGGCAAAATGAGCAGTTCTTC
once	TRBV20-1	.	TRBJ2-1	CSARGFDEQFF	TGCAGTGCCCGGGGGTTCGATGAGCAGTTCTTC
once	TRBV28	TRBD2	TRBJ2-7	CASSLCGTSGRICHEQYF	TGTGCCAGCAGTTTATGTGGGACTAGCGGGAGAATATGCCACGAGCAGTACTTC